The next 10 T cell receptor beta chains were all read from a single sample in a study of blood T cell repertoires in COVID-19. Some clones are missing from TCRdb's copy, which holds only in-frame ones; the method was immunoSEQ multiplex PCR. The table lists some 180,000 clones, roughly 88% of them singletons, with roughly an eighth in the top ten. The sequenced material came from peripheral blood. Receptors originate from a human donor in a cohort sampled during active COVID-19.

Only a few counts were recorded for this clone. This chain joins TRBV5-4 and TRBJ2-7; 12 bases map to TRBD2. CDR3 length equals 15 residues. Trimming cost V 3 bases and J 6 bases; bases outside gene matches: 7. Looked up from germline, CDR1 is SGHNT and CDR2 is YYREEE (reference sequence). DNA for the CDR3: TGTGCCAGCAGCTGGAAGACTAGCGGGAGTACCGAGCAGTACTTC. Protein: CASSWKTSGSTEQYF.

The V call is TRBV7-2, the J call TRBJ2-1; 14 positions agree with TRBD2. This CDR3 comprises 19 residues. CDR1 is SGHTA and CDR2 is FQGNSA in the germline V gene. With 3 bases clipped from V and 4 bases from J, the junction kept 11 bases outside the gene matches. The CDR3 reads CASSFGLAGGGPYYNEQFF. The DNA of the CDR3 is TGTGCCAGCAGCTTTGGACTAGCGGGAGGAGGGCCGTATTACAATGAGCAGTTCTTC.

This sequence joins TRBV27 and TRBJ2-1; maybe TRBD2 (6 bases). V gave up 2 bases and J gave up 6 bases, with 14 bases separating them. The CDR3 has 15 amino acids. CDR1 MNHEY and CDR2 SMNVEV come from the germline V gene (reference sequence). The CDR3: CASSLGRDSGNEQFF. The CDR3 DNA is TGTGCCAGCAGTTTAGGTCGGGACTCCGGCAATGAGCAGTTCTTC.

The V gene is TRBV28, the J gene TRBJ2-7, with TRBD1 matching over 7 bases. Germline CDR1 is MDHEN and CDR2 is SYDVKM. The CDR3 spans 15 residues. Trimming removed 6 bases from V and 9 bases from J; junction bases left unmatched: 17. The CDR3 DNA sequence: TGTGCCAGCAGCTATGTCCCGGGACAGCCCATTCGGCAGTACTTC. Translating gives CASSYVPGQPIRQYF.

The chain has TRBV28 and TRBJ2-5; 15 nucleotides line up with TRBD2. Germline lookup yields CDR1 MDHEN and CDR2 SYDVKM. The CDR3 spans 19 residues. The V segment lost 2 bases and the J segment 2 bases; nucleotides outside the gene matches: 9. CDR3 DNA: TGTGCCAGCAGTTTAAAACCCCCAGGGACTAGCGGGAGGCAAGAGACCCAGTACTTC. This codes for CASSLKPPGTSGRQETQYF.

This clone was seen only a few times. The V gene is TRBV18, the J gene TRBJ2-3; tentatively, D is TRBD1 (6 bases). Trimming left V 2 bases short and J 2 bases short, with 11 bases between. Germline CDR1 is KGHSH and CDR2 is LQKENI. This CDR3 is built from 15 residues. The CDR3 loop reads CASSPTGFDTDTQYF. As DNA, the CDR3 is TGTGCCAGCTCACCAACAGGGTTTGACACAGATACGCAGTATTTT.

This clone was detected once. The CDR3 DNA reads as TGTGCCAGCAGCCAGTTGACAGAAGCTTTCTTT. The encoded protein is CASSQLTEAFF. The rearrangement uses TRBV3-1 (or the pseudogene TRBV3-2) and TRBJ1-1; D unresolved. The germline V gene has CDR1 LGHDT and CDR2 YNNKEL (reference sequence). Trimming removed 3 bases from V and 8 bases from J, with 7 bases in between. The CDR3 has 11 amino acids.

This chain links TRBV28 with TRBJ2-1; a possible D gene is TRBD1 (6 bases). The CDR3 extends over 15 amino acids. Germline V gene lookup returns CDR1 MDHEN and CDR2 SYDVKM. Trimming left V 5 bases short and J 0 bases short, with 11 bases between. The CDR3 protein is CASSLDRSSYNEQFF. The CDR3 coding sequence is TGTGCCAGCAGTCTAGACAGGTCCTCCTACAATGAGCAGTTCTTC.

This clone was observed a handful of times. The chain combines TRBV19 with TRBJ2-5; 9 positions match TRBD1. CDR3 length: 17 amino acids. Germline lookup yields CDR1 LNHDA and CDR2 SQIVND (reference sequence). V lost 6 bases to trimming and J lost 4 bases; unmatched junction nucleotides: 15. CDR3 nucleotide sequence: TGTGCCAGTAGCCCTACCCGGACAGGGGCAAGGGGAGAGACCCAGTACTTC. This codes for CASSPTRTGARGETQYF.

The CDR3 bases are TGTGCCAGCACCCCTCGGGGGGCCCTTGAGACCCAGTACTTC. This translates into CASTPRGALETQYF. The V call is TRBV7-9, the J call TRBJ2-5; D perhaps matches TRBD2 (7 bases). The CDR3 loop spans 14 amino acids. Germline CDR1 reads SEHNR; CDR2 reads FQNEAQ (reference sequence). Between the trimmed V and J ends, which lost 7 bases and 5 bases, there was a span of 17 bases.